The clone carrying this T cell receptor (beta chain) appeared a single time. The record originates from a study of shared T cell receptors in the human thymus. V dropped 6 bases and J dropped 4; count of bases not matched to a gene: 9. The CDR3 is 15 residues long. The method was immunoSEQ multiplex PCR; TCRdb's version includes in-frame clones alone and lacks a portion of them. The sample includes hundreds of thousands of clones, around 87% of them seen just once. The same data also went into a second study, on human thymus T cells. That source reports: Resections from corrective heart surgery provided thymus tissue. In unrelated individuals, thymic repertoires overlapped highly, according to related research.

The receptor was isolated from a boy under two years old with a congenital heart defect. The chain is built from TRBV6-7 and TRBJ2-5; 9 bases fit TRBD1. TRBV6-7 is recorded as an ORF, its role being uncertain. Sequencing was carried out using thymocytes. Here the CDR3 reads CASSPATGGIETQYF. CDR3 sequence (DNA): TGTGCCAGCAGCCCGGCGACAGGGGGAATAGAGACCCAGTACTTC.